The clone carrying this TCR beta chain was counted ten times or more. This sample is drawn from a study of regulatory T cells in long-lasting Graves disease. Stated time point: newly diagnosed GD, antithyroid drugs for less than 3 months. After RNA was extracted from PBMCs, the TCR library was made from it. Arm-PCR of CDR3 regions with iRepertoire HTBI primers generated TCR beta libraries. Authors' methods: Identified segments across samples numbered approximately 62 TRBV and 14 to 15 TRBJ. TCRdb analysed the multiplex PCR reads with MiXCR anew, one entry per CDR3 protein. TCRdb's processing, not the study's, gives the V and J calls here. Of about 540,000 distinct CDR3 sequences listed, roughly 14% are singletons. The CDR3 is 17 residues long. Germline loops: CDR1 KGHDR, CDR2 SFDVKD. Trimming took 0 bases from V and 6 from J; bases not matched to a gene: 6. Separately, the same data were catalogued under a study of T cells in Graves' hyperthyroidism and ophthalmopathy. That work states: Among clonotypes expanded in thyroid above 0.001, most were also found in blood. Ophthalmopathy got predicted by the model a median 6.5 months before its onset.

The sample in question was peripheral blood mononuclear cells (PBMCs), obtained at new diagnosis, from a patient treated with antithyroid drugs. The V and J genes are TRBV24-1 and TRBJ2-1; 11 nucleotides agree with TRBD2. The sequence was obtained from a man between 25 and 39 years old with Graves disease. The chain's CDR3 is CATSDLQTSGSGNEQFF. CDR3 DNA sequence: TGTGCCACCAGTGATTTGCAAACTAGCGGGAGCGGCAATGAGCAGTTCTTC.